These 27 T cell receptor beta chains came from one sample sequenced in a study of blood T cell repertoires in COVID-19. Clones were read by immunoSEQ multiplex PCR, and TCRdb kept only the in-frame ones, dropping some. Among tens of thousands of clones, about 86% were seen once, and the ten largest hold about 7.2%. Sequenced input: peripheral blood. These receptors were collected from a man in his 60s with acute or convalescent COVID-19.

The genes are TRBV19 and TRBJ1-1; 8 bases are a match to TRBD1. V was clipped by 3 bases and J by 5 bases; unmatched bases: 17. Looked up from germline, CDR1 is LNHDA and CDR2 is SQIVND (reference sequence). The CDR3 extends over 18 amino acids. CDR3 nucleotide sequence: TGTGCCAGTAGTATTTTAATAGGTGGCAGGGGGCGAGATACTGAAGCTTTCTTT. Translation gives CASSILIGGRGRDTEAFF.

The rearrangement joins TRBV27 to TRBJ2-7; 8 bases map to TRBD1. The V and J ends lost 1 base and 1 base, in that order; junction bases with no gene match: 3. The CDR3 has 15 residues. Germline loops: CDR1 MNHEY, CDR2 SMNVEV (reference sequence). The CDR3, as DNA: TGTGCCAGCAGTTTATATGGGACAGGTTCCTACGAGCAGTACTTC. It codes for CASSLYGTGSYEQYF.

This chain connects TRBV18 to TRBJ2-5; TRBD2 is a possible D gene (6 bases). The CDR3 contains 15 residues. V lost 1 base and J lost 1, with 10 bases in between. Germline lookup yields CDR1 KGHSH and CDR2 LQKENI. CDR3 in DNA: TGTGCCAGCTCACCACTTGGACTACGCCAAGAGACCCAGTACTTC. Protein sequence: CASSPLGLRQETQYF.

The rearrangement uses TRBV3-1 (or the pseudogene TRBV3-2) and TRBJ2-6; D remains unclear. V was cut by 0 bases and J by 0 bases, with 12 bases left in between. The CDR3 covers 18 residues. The V gene's germline CDR1 is LGHDT and CDR2 YNNKEL (reference sequence). CDR3 DNA: TGTGCCAGCAGCCAAGACATACCCGACATCTCTGGGGCCAACGTCCTGACTTTC. It codes for CASSQDIPDISGANVLTF.

J is TRBJ1-2 and V is TRBV7-8; no reliable D call. This CDR3 region has 15 residues. With 2 bases removed from V and 4 bases from J, the gap between germline ends came to 14 bases. Germline V lookup: CDR1 SGHVS, CDR2 FQNEAQ. CDR3 bases: TGTGCCAGCAGCTTACCCCCGGAGGGTTCCTATGGCTACACCTTC. Residues: CASSLPPEGSYGYTF.

This clone came up once. The rearrangement links TRBV19 to TRBJ1-4; D remains unclear. This CDR3 contains 15 residues. CDR1 and CDR2 from the germline V gene are LNHDA and SQIVND (reference sequence). Trimming removed 4 bases at V and 2 bases at J, with 11 bases between. DNA of the CDR3: TGTGCCAGTAGTACTCGGACTGTCACTAATGAAAAACTGTTTTTT. Encoded protein: CASSTRTVTNEKLFF.

V is TRBV30 and J is TRBJ1-1; the match to TRBD1 covers 7 bases. The CDR3 has 14 residues. Germline V gives CDR1 GTSNPN, CDR2 SVGIG (reference sequence). Trimming at V came to 1 base and at J to 3 bases, leaving 5 bases not matched to a gene. The CDR3 loop is CAWSEGTVDTEAFF. In DNA form, the CDR3 reads TGTGCCTGGAGTGAAGGGACAGTTGACACTGAAGCTTTCTTT.

The V and J genes are TRBV7-2 and TRBJ2-2, with TRBD2 identical over 9 bases. The CDR3 has 15 amino acids. In germline, CDR1 is SGHTA, CDR2 FQGNSA. V lost 2 bases to trimming and J lost 9 bases; unmatched junction nucleotides: 7. CDR3 in amino acids: CASSLLGGGARELFF. CDR3 nucleotide sequence: TGTGCCAGCAGCTTACTTGGCGGGGGGGCAAGGGAGCTGTTTTTT.

This chain links TRBV30 with TRBJ1-3; 7 bases are a match to TRBD1. The CDR3 is 16 residues long. V lost 2 bases, J lost 7 bases, and 14 bases stayed unmatched. Germline loops: CDR1 GTSNPN, CDR2 SVGIG (reference sequence). In nucleotides, the CDR3 is TGTGCCTGGAGTTCTGTGACAGGGCTTGTAGGGAACACCATATATTTT. This gives the protein CAWSSVTGLVGNTIYF.

The rearrangement joins TRBV12-5 to TRBJ1-3, with unresolved D. Germline V gene sequence: CDR1 LGHNT, CDR2 FRNRAP. The V and J ends lost 1 base and 8 bases respectively, with 12 bases between them. This CDR3 is built from 14 residues. In DNA, the CDR3 is TGTGCTAGTGGTTTGGCCATATCCGGGTACACCATATATTTT. It yields the protein CASGLAISGYTIYF.

The chain recombines TRBV18 with TRBJ2-7, with TRBD1 matching 10 bases. Germline assignment: CDR1 KGHSH and CDR2 LQKENI. Unmatched junction bases numbered 21, after V lost 1 base and J lost 0 bases. The CDR3 totals 22 residues. This CDR3 is CASSPRPGFGQGVTSPSYEQYF. The CDR3, as DNA: TGTGCCAGCTCACCACGGCCGGGTTTTGGACAGGGGGTTACTTCTCCCTCCTACGAGCAGTACTTC.

This rearrangement joins TRBV19 to TRBJ1-6; the D is unclear. V lost 0 bases and J 7 bases, leaving 10 bases between the germline ends. CDR1 and CDR2 from the germline V gene are LNHDA and SQIVND (reference sequence). The CDR3 contains 15 residues. In nucleotides, the CDR3 is TGTGCCAGTAGTATAGAGGAGGGCCGGAATTCACCCCTCCACTTT. As protein: CASSIEEGRNSPLHF.

The chain links TRBV15 to TRBJ2-3, with D maybe TRBD2 (5 bases). V lost 0 bases to trimming and J lost 1 base, with 14 bases between them. CDR3 length: 17 residues. Germline CDR1 is LNHNV and CDR2 is YYDKDF (reference sequence). CDR3 sequence reads: CATSRDQSGTRTDTQYF. Here the CDR3 DNA reads TGTGCCACCAGCAGAGATCAGTCGGGAACCCGCACAGATACGCAGTATTTT.

The rearrangement joins TRBV5-1 to TRBJ2-1; maybe TRBD2 (6 bases). CDR3 length: 17 residues. The germline CDR1 and CDR2 sequences are SGHRS and YFSETQ. Trimming removed 3 bases from V and 6 bases from J, with 22 bases in between. The CDR3 region has the DNA TGCGCCAGCAGCTCGGGACTCGCGAACACCATGGCCAATGAGCAGTTCTTC. This gives the protein CASSSGLANTMANEQFF.

The V call is TRBV6-1, the J call TRBJ2-5, with 10 nucleotides matching TRBD1. The germline V gene has CDR1 MNHNS and CDR2 SASEGT. This CDR3 spans 17 amino acids. Unmatched junction bases numbered 9, after V lost 2 bases and J lost 3 bases. CDR3 in DNA: TGTGCCAGCAGTGAAAAGATTTGGGGGACAGGGGAAGAGACCCAGTACTTC. This codes for CASSEKIWGTGEETQYF.

J is TRBJ1-5 and V is TRBV7-7; 9 positions match TRBD1. Germline CDR1 and CDR2: SSHAT and FNYEAQ (reference sequence). Trimming cost V 3 bases and J 2 bases; bases outside gene matches: 17. The CDR3 length is 20 residues. CDR3: CASSLFGIRDRVWGNQPQHF. CDR3 DNA: TGTGCCAGCAGCTTGTTTGGGATTCGGGACAGGGTTTGGGGCAATCAGCCCCAGCATTTT.

This chain connects TRBV11-2 to TRBJ2-7; a weak D match, TRBD1 (6 bases). Per germline, CDR1 SGHAT and CDR2 FQNNGV. V was shortened by 5 bases and J by 2 bases, with 16 bases between the two germline ends. The CDR3 is made up of 15 amino acids. CDR3: CASSHFDRKTYEQYF. The CDR3, as DNA: TGTGCCAGCAGCCACTTTGACAGGAAGACCTACGAGCAGTACTTC.

The chain recombines TRBV7-2 with TRBJ1-2, with TRBD1 matching 9 bases. This CDR3 has 15 amino acids. The germline gives CDR1 SGHTA, CDR2 FQGNSA. V lost 5 bases, J lost 7 bases, and 11 bases stayed unmatched. For the CDR3, the DNA is TGTGCCAGCAGCACAGCTCCGGGACAGGGCTTTGGCTACACCTTC. As protein: CASSTAPGQGFGYTF.

The chain combines TRBV7-2 with TRBJ1-1, with 8 bases identical to TRBD1. V was pared by 5 bases and J by 3 bases, with 2 bases of the junction left unmatched. From germline, CDR1 is SGHTA and CDR2 FQGNSA. CDR3 length: 13 amino acids. DNA for the CDR3: TGTGCCAGCAGCCAGGACAGGGACACTGAAGCTTTCTTT. This sequence encodes CASSQDRDTEAFF.

The genes are TRBV12-3 or TRBV12-4 and TRBJ1-5; unclear D gene. The CDR3 is 13 amino acids. Trimming removed 3 bases at V and 3 bases at J, with 6 bases between. The CDR3 loop is CASSFRVNQPQHF. As DNA, the CDR3 is TGTGCCAGCAGTTTTCGGGTCAATCAGCCCCAGCATTTT.

The chain joins TRBV10-3 to TRBJ1-1, with a tentative D call TRBD1 (6 bases). CDR1 is ENHRY, CDR2 SYGVKD, per germline. The V end lost 2 bases, the J end lost 0 bases, and 10 bases lay between the germline ends. The CDR3 covers 15 residues. The CDR3, as DNA: TGTGCCATCAGTGAGACCGGACAGATGAACACTGAAGCTTTCTTT. It codes for CAISETGQMNTEAFF.

About this clone: Other nucleotide sequences from this sample produce the same CDR3. The CDR3 spells CAISDGATTNEKLFF. DNA of the CDR3: TGTGCCATCAGTGATGGAGCCACAACTAATGAAAAACTGTTTTTT. The gene calls are TRBV10-3 and TRBJ1-4, with D unclear. Trimming cost V 3 bases and J 0 bases, with 8 bases left between them. The CDR3 is 15 amino acids. The V gene's germline CDR1 is ENHRY and CDR2 SYGVKD.

This chain connects TRBV30 to TRBJ1-3, with a possible D match to TRBD1 (6 bases). The CDR3 contains 13 residues. The V gene's germline CDR1 is GTSNPN and CDR2 SVGIG (reference sequence). Trimming removed 3 bases from V and 2 bases from J, with 8 bases in between. The chain's CDR3 is CAWRPGAGNTIYF. CDR3 DNA: TGTGCCTGGAGACCAGGGGCTGGAAACACCATATATTTT.

The chain employs TRBV29-1 and TRBJ2-1; TRBD2 matches at 10 bases. The CDR3 consists of 13 residues. J was trimmed by 3 bases and V by 6 bases; bases with no gene match: 2. In germline, CDR1 is SQVTM, CDR2 ANQGSEA. The CDR3 coding sequence is TGCAGCGTCGGACTAGCGGACTACAATGAGCAGTTCTTC. Translating gives CSVGLADYNEQFF.

The chain recombines TRBV3-1 (or the pseudogene TRBV3-2) with TRBJ2-5; D unresolved. The CDR3 sequence is 14 residues long. The V end was cut by 1 base, the J end by 7 bases, with 13 bases between. From germline, CDR1 is LGHDT and CDR2 YNNKEL (reference sequence). This CDR3 is CASSQGRMGVTQYF. The CDR3 region has the DNA TGTGCCAGCAGCCAAGGCCGGATGGGCGTGACCCAGTACTTC.

This clone rates as medium-sized. The chain has TRBV10-3 and TRBJ1-2; TRBD1 is a possible D gene (5 bases). The CDR3 contains 13 residues. V was clipped by 5 bases and J by 6 bases, with 13 bases between them. The germline V gene encodes CDR1 ENHRY and CDR2 SYGVKD. CDR3 region: CAISITGFNGYTF. The CDR3 bases are TGTGCCATCAGTATAACAGGCTTCAATGGCTACACCTTC.

The rearrangement uses TRBV5-1 and TRBJ1-2, with 8 bases matching TRBD1. The CDR3 totals 13 residues. Germline V gives CDR1 SGHRS, CDR2 YFSETQ. The J segment lost 7 bases and the V segment lost 4 bases, leaving 6 bases of the junction unmatched. The CDR3 DNA reads TGCGCCAGCAGCCAGACAGGGGCTAGTGGCTACACCTTC. Amino acid sequence: CASSQTGASGYTF.